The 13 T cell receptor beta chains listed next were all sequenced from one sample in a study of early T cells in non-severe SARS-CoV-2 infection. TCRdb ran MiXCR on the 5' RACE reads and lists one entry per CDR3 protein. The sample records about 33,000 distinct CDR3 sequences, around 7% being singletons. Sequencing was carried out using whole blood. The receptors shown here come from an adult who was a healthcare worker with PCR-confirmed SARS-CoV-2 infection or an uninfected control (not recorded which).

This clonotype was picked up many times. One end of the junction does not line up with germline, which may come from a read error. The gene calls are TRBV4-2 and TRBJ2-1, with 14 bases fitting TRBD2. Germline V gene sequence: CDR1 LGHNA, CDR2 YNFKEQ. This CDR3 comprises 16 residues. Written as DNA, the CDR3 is TGTGCCAGCAGCCAAGATCGGGGACTAGCGGGAGCCCCGTTGATCTTC. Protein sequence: CASSQDRGLAGAPLIF.

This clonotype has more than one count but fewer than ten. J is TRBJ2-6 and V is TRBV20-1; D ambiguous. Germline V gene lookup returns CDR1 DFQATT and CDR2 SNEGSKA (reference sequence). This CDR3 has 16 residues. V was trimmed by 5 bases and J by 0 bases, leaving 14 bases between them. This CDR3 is CSALDPLLSGANVLTF. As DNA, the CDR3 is TGCAGTGCTCTGGACCCATTGCTCTCTGGGGCCAACGTCCTGACTTTC.

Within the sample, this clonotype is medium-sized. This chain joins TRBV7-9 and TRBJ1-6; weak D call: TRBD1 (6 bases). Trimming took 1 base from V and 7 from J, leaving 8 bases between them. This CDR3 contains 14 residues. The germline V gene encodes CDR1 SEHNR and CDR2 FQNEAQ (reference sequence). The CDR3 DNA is TGTGCCAGCAGCTTAGGGGACAAGAATTCACCCCTCCACTTT. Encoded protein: CASSLGDKNSPLHF.

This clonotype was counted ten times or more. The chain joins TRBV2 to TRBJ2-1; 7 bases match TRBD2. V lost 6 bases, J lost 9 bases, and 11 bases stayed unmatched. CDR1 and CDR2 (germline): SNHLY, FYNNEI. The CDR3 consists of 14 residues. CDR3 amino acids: CASSLRGVSSEQFF. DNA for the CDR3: TGTGCCAGCAGCCTCCGGGGGGTCAGTAGTGAGCAGTTCTTC. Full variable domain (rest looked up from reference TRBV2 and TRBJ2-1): EPEVTQTPSHQVTQMGQEVILRCVPISNHLYFYWYRQILGQKVEFLVSFYNNEISEKSEIFDDQFSVERPDGSNFTLKIRSTKLEDSAMYFCASSLRGVSSEQFFGPGTRLTVL.

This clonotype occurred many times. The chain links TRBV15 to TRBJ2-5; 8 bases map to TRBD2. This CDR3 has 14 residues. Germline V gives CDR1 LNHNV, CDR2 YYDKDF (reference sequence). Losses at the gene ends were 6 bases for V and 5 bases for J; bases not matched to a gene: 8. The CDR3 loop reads CATRPLAGFETQYF. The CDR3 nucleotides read TGTGCCACCAGGCCCCTAGCGGGTTTCGAGACCCAGTACTTC.

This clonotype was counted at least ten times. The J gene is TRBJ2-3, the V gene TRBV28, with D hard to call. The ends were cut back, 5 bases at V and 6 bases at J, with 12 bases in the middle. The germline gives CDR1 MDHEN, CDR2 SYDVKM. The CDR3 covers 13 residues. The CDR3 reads CASSPSRRDTQYF. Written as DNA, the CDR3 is TGTGCCAGCAGTCCCAGCCGGCGGGATACGCAGTATTTT.

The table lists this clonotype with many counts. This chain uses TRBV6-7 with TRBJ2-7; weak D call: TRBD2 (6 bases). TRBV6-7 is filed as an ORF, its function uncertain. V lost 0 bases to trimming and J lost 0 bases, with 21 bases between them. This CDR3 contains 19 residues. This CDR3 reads CASSYSIATRGKRSYEQYF. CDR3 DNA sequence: TGTGCCAGCAGTTACTCGATAGCGACTCGGGGGAAACGCTCCTACGAGCAGTACTTC.

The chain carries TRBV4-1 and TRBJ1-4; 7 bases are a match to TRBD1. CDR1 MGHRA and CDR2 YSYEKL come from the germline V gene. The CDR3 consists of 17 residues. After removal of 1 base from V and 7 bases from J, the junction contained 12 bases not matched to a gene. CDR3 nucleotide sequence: TGCGCCAGCAGCCAAGGCGAGACAGGGAGAGGGAGTGAAAAACTGTTTTTT. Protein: CASSQGETGRGSEKLFF.

CDR3 sequence reads: CASSRLAGGNTDTQYF. The CDR3 region has the DNA TGTGCCAGCAGTCGTCTAGCGGGAGGGAACACAGATACGCAGTATTTT. J is TRBJ2-3 and V is TRBV7-2; TRBD2 aligns across 12 bases. This CDR3 is built from 16 residues. V was clipped by 6 bases and J by 2 bases; unmatched bases: 6. Germline V CDR1 and CDR2: SGHTA, FQGNSA. Drawing the rest from reference TRBV7-2 and TRBJ2-3, the complete variable domain is GAGVSQSPSNKVTEKGKDVELRCDPISGHTALYWYRQSLGQGLEFLIYFQGNSAPDKSGLPSDRFSAERTGGSVSTLTIQRTQQEDSAVYLCASSRLAGGNTDTQYFGPGTRLTVL.

The CDR3 reads CASSEWRGRDKDTQYF. CDR3 bases: TGTGCCAGCAGTGAATGGCGCGGGAGAGACAAAGATACGCAGTATTTT. The chain combines TRBV25-1 with TRBJ2-3; 7 bases are a match to TRBD2. CDR1 is MGHDK, CDR2 SYGVNS, per germline. The CDR3 sequence is 16 residues long. Trimming cost V 1 base and J 5 bases; bases outside gene matches: 9.

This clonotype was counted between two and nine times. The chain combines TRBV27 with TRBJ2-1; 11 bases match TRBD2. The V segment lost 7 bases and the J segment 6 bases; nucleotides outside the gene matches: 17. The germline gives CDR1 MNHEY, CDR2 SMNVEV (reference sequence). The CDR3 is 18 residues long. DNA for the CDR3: TGTGCCAGCACCCAAAGGTCCTTTACTAGCGGGAGCATCAATGAGCAGTTCTTC. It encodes CASTQRSFTSGSINEQFF.

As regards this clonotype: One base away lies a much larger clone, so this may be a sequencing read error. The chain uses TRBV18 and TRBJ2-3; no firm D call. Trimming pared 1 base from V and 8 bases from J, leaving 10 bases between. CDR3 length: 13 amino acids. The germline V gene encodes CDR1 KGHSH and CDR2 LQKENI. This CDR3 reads CASSPLGEGTQYF. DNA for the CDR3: TGTGCCAGCTCACCACTGGGCGAAGGTACGCAGTATTTT.

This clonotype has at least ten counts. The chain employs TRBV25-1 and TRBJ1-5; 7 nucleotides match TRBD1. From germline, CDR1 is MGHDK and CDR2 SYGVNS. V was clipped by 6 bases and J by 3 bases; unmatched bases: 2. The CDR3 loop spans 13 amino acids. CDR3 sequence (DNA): TGTGCCAGCAGCGACAGGGTCAATCAGCCCCAGCATTTT. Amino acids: CASSDRVNQPQHF.